The rows below give T cell receptor beta chains drawn from one sample of a study of graft-versus-host responses after intestinal transplantation. Which antigens these TCRs recognize remains unknown. TCRdb's table, derived via immunoSEQ multiplex PCR, lists solely in-frame clones and lacks some. The sample holds under 90,000 clones, almost 90% seen once. Material: unstimulated CD8+ T cells sorted from spleen or lymph node cells, obtained before transplant. These receptors all come from a human donor who was the organ donor for an intestinal transplant. Each CDR3 is given with its conserved first and last residue. A D gene is named only where the DNA matches it firmly. Not every row has a clone size; where given, it reads once, few, many or a size class.

length	V	size	D	J	DNA	CDR3
15	TRBV5-1	-	-	TRBJ2-5	TGCGCCAGCAGCTTGGTGGAGAGACTCCAAGGGACCCAGTACTTC	CASSLVERLQGTQYF
11	TRBV20-1	-	-	TRBJ1-5	TGCAGTGCTAGAGACGATCAGCCCCAGCATTTT	CSARDDQPQHF
15	TRBV5-4	-	TRBD1	TRBJ1-2	TGTGCCAGCAGCTTGACGGGACAGGGGGACTATGGCTACACCTTC	CASSLTGQGDYGYTF
15	TRBV6-1	few	TRBD2	TRBJ2-3	TGTGCCAGCAGTGTCACTAGCGGGGGAACAGATACGCAGTATTTT	CASSVTSGGTDTQYF
14	TRBV6-6	-	TRBD1	TRBJ2-1	TGTGCCAGCAGTTACTCGACAGGGGGCAATGAGCAGTTCTTC	CASSYSTGGNEQFF
15	TRBV6-6	-	-	TRBJ1-1	TGTGCCAGCAGTTACTCGCTGATAGGAGACACTGAAGCTTTCTTT	CASSYSLIGDTEAFF
16	TRBV5-6	once	-	TRBJ1-1	TGTGCCAGCAGCTTTAGGGAGGGCGGAATGAACACTGAAGCTTTCTTT	CASSFREGGMNTEAFF
16	TRBV4-2	once	-	TRBJ2-1	TGTGCCAGCATAGGGCGGTCCAGGGGTCCCCACAATGAGCAGTTCTTC	CASIGRSRGPHNEQFF
17	TRBV11-2	-	TRBD1	TRBJ2-2	TGTGCCAGCAGCATCTCGACAGGGTCGGGAAACACCGGGGAGCTGTTTTTT	CASSISTGSGNTGELFF
15	TRBV9	once	-	TRBJ1-1	TGTGCCAGCAGCGTAGTGGGGGCGACGGTCTCTGAAGCTTTCTTT	CASSVVGATVSEAFF
15	TRBV9	-	-	TRBJ1-2	TGTGCCAGCAGCACAAGTTTTACCGCGGCCTATGGCTACACCTTC	CASSTSFTAAYGYTF
17	TRBV6-1	-	-	TRBJ1-2	TGTGCCAGCAGTGAAGTCCCGGACAGCGTCCAACTCTATGGCTACACCTTC	CASSEVPDSVQLYGYTF
16	TRBV25-1	-	-	TRBJ2-3	TGTGCCAGCAGTGCTGACTTTGAATTTAACACAGATACGCAGTATTTT	CASSADFEFNTDTQYF
14	TRBV6-5	-	TRBD1	TRBJ1-1	TGTGCCAGCTCCATCGGACAGGGGAACACTGAAGCTTTCTTT	CASSIGQGNTEAFF
13	TRBV6-1	-	-	TRBJ1-2	TGTGCCACCTGGGGGGGATTGAACTATGGCTACACCTTC	CATWGGLNYGYTF
14	TRBV19	-	-	TRBJ1-6	TGTGCCAGTAGTTCACGAGGTAGTCCGTCACCCCTCCACTTT	CASSSRGSPSPLHF
15	TRBV28	-	-	TRBJ1-5	TGTGCCAGCAGCCCGGCCCCGGAGAGCAATCAGCCCCAGCATTTT	CASSPAPESNQPQHF